Listed below are T cell receptor beta chains from one sample, sequenced in a study of cytomegalovirus exposure and HLA in healthy donors. Sequencing was performed with immunoSEQ multiplex PCR; in TCRdb, only in-frame clones are kept and a portion is missing. The specimen's table records over 65,000 clones. Sequenced sample: PBMCs. The source of these receptors is a woman aged 25-40 years in good health and CMV-seronegative. CDR3s include the opening cysteine and the closing phenylalanine or tryptophan. D genes are given only for firm matches.

TRBD1 | TRBJ2-7 | TRBV4-2 | TGTGCCAGCAGCCACGCCGGGACAGGGGATAGCGCCTACGAGCAGTACTTC | CASSHAGTGDSAYEQYF
TRBD1 | TRBJ2-6 | TRBV30 | TGTGCCTGGAGCGTGACAGGGGTCGGGGCCAACGTCCTGACTTTC | CAWSVTGVGANVLTF
TRBD2 | TRBJ2-3 | TRBV13 | TGTGCCAGCAGCTCCAGGACTAGCGGGCCGAGCACAGATACGCAGTATTTT | CASSSRTSGPSTDTQYF
- | TRBJ2-3 | TRBV25-1 | TGTGCCAGCACCCTATCCAGGGCTGGAGATACGCAGTATTTT | CASTLSRAGDTQYF
TRBD1 | TRBJ2-1 | TRBV10-1 | TGCGCCAGCAGTGAGGCCGGGACAGGGCTACATGAGCAGTTCTTC | CASSEAGTGLHEQFF
- | TRBJ2-1 | TRBV5-1 | TGCGCCAGCAGCTTGGTTAGGGGTGGCAATGAGCAGTTCTTC | CASSLVRGGNEQFF
TRBD2 | TRBJ2-3 | TRBV30 | TGTGCCTGGAGTGTCTTAGGACTAGCGGGTACCACAGATACGCAGTATTTT | CAWSVLGLAGTTDTQYF
- | TRBJ2-7 | TRBV18 | TGTGCCAGCTCACCGATCTCGACAACCACCTACGAGCAGTACTTC | CASSPISTTTYEQYF
TRBD2 | TRBJ2-5 | TRBV7-2 | TGTGCCAGCAGCTTTCGGGGGGGCCGGGAGACCCAGTACTTC | CASSFRGGRETQYF
- | TRBJ1-2 | TRBV7-2 | TGTGCCAGCAGCCAGGGCGGCGGCGGCTATGGCTACACCTTC | CASSQGGGGYGYTF
TRBD2 | TRBJ2-1 | TRBV10-2 | TGCGCCAGCACTTTAGCGGGAGGGCCCGTCAATGAGCAGTTCTTC | CASTLAGGPVNEQFF
TRBD1 | TRBJ1-1 | TRBV18 | TGTGCCAGCTCCCGGACAGGGAGGAACACTGAAGCTTTCTTT | CASSRTGRNTEAFF
TRBD1 | TRBJ1-2 | TRBV4-1 | TGCGCCAGCAGCCAAGGCCGGGACAGAAACTATGGCTACACCTTC | CASSQGRDRNYGYTF
- | TRBJ2-1 | TRBV18 | TGTGCCAGCTCACCACTGGGTTTCAGGAATGAGCAGTTCTTC | CASSPLGFRNEQFF
- | TRBJ2-7 | TRBV11-2 | TGTGCCAGCACCCTGGGGCAGGGTAGCTACGAGCAGTACTTC | CASTLGQGSYEQYF
- | TRBJ1-2 | TRBV7-9 | TGTGCCAGCAGCCCGTGGACATCGGAAGGCTACACCTTC | CASSPWTSEGYTF
- | TRBJ1-5 | TRBV6-1 | TGTGCCAGCAGTGACTCCCAGGCTAGCAATCAGCCCCAGCATTTT | CASSDSQASNQPQHF
- | TRBJ2-7 | TRBV5-1 | TGCGCCAGCAGCTTGGCTACGACAGGAATCTCCTACGAGCAGTACTTC | CASSLATTGISYEQYF
- | TRBJ1-2 | TRBV6-5 | TGTGCCAGTAAAGTGGCATTACAGGACGACTATGGCTACACCTTC | CASKVALQDDYGYTF
TRBD1 | TRBJ1-1 | TRBV29-1 | TGCAGCGTTGGGGGGACAGGGGGTGTGAACACTGAAGCTTTCTTT | CSVGGTGGVNTEAFF
- | TRBJ1-2 | TRBV6-6 | TGTGCCAGCAGTAACCCCGGCGTGGGGCGAAAGGGAGGCTACACCTTC | CASSNPGVGRKGGYTF
- | TRBJ2-7 | TRBV30 | TGTGCCTGGGGCTTTGGGGGACTCACCTACGAGCAGTACTTC | CAWGFGGLTYEQYF
- | TRBJ2-6 | TRBV19 | TGTGCCAGTACCTCACTTGACTCTGGGGCCAACGTCCTGACTTTC | CASTSLDSGANVLTF
TRBD1 | TRBJ2-7 | TRBV18 | TGTGCCAGCTCACCCGGGGACAGCCGCTACGAGCAGTACTTC | CASSPGDSRYEQYF
TRBD2 | TRBJ2-7 | TRBV14 | TGTGCCAGCAGCCAAAGGACTAGCGGGACCTACGAGCAGTACTTC | CASSQRTSGTYEQYF
- | TRBJ2-1 | TRBV27 | TGTGCCAGCAGTTCCCAGCGGACTGGGCCCTACAATGAGCAGTTCTTC | CASSSQRTGPYNEQFF
- | TRBJ1-2 | TRBV30 | TGTGCCTGGAGTGTAGGACAGCCTAACTATGGCTACACCTTC | CAWSVGQPNYGYTF
- | TRBJ2-7 | TRBV4-2 | TGTGCCAGCAGCCAAGATTTGGGGGGGCAATCCTACGAGCAGTACTTC | CASSQDLGGQSYEQYF
TRBD1 | TRBJ1-5 | TRBV4-2 | TGTGCCAGCAGCCCCGGACAGGGAGGAAGCAATCAGCCCCAGCATTTT | CASSPGQGGSNQPQHF
TRBD2 | TRBJ2-1 | TRBV7-6 | TGTGCCAGCAGCGGTATAGCGGGGGGGCACTACAATGAGCAGTTCTTC | CASSGIAGGHYNEQFF
TRBD1 | TRBJ2-7 | TRBV29-1 | TGCAGCGTCCTTACCCCCCATTTAGGGGGCTCTTTGGGGGAGCAGTACTTC | CSVLTPHLGGSLGEQYF
- | TRBJ2-3 | TRBV7-2 | TGTGCCAGCAGCATCTTAGCGGCCGTCTCAGATACGCAGTATTTT | CASSILAAVSDTQYF
TRBD1 | TRBJ2-2 | TRBV6-5 | TGTGCCAGCAGCGAGATACAGGGGGCCCGGGAGCTGTTTTTT | CASSEIQGARELFF
TRBD2 | TRBJ2-5 | TRBV5-6 | TGTGCCAGCAGCTTGTGGGGGGGAGAGACCCAGTACTTC | CASSLWGGETQYF
- | TRBJ1-2 | TRBV6-5 | TGTGCCAGCAGTTACTCGGCGGCAGCTAACTATGGCTACACCTTC | CASSYSAAANYGYTF
- | TRBJ1-5 | TRBV19 | TGTGCCAGTAGTCCGGGGGGTCAGCCCCAGCATTTT | CASSPGGQPQHF
- | TRBJ2-7 | TRBV29-1 | TGCAGCGTCCTCGGACATGCAAGCTCCTACGAGCAGTACTTC | CSVLGHASSYEQYF
- | TRBJ1-1 | TRBV19 | TGTGCCAGTAGTACCGAGCGCGGCAGGAACACTGAAGCTTTCTTT | CASSTERGRNTEAFF
- | TRBJ2-6 | TRBV7-6 | TGTGCCAGCAGCCCTAGAGAGGGCGCCGGGGCCAACGTCCTGACTTTC | CASSPREGAGANVLTF
- | TRBJ1-2 | TRBV2 | TGTGCCAGCGGACAGAACTATGGCTACACCTTC | CASGQNYGYTF
- | TRBJ1-1 | TRBV5-1 | TGCGCCAGCAGCTTAATAGGACAGCCTTTAGGGAACACTGAAGCTTTCTTT | CASSLIGQPLGNTEAFF
- | TRBJ2-7 | TRBV11-1 | TGTGCCAGCAACCCCCTGGGGGCCTCTACCTACGAGCAGTACTTC | CASNPLGASTYEQYF
- | TRBJ2-7 | TRBV7-9 | TGTGCCAGCAGCTTCGCGGGCGCTTACGAGCAGTACTTC | CASSFAGAYEQYF
TRBD1 | TRBJ1-3 | TRBV11-2 | TGTGCCAGCAGCCTACCACGGACAGGGGGCGAAAACACCATATATTTT | CASSLPRTGGENTIYF
TRBD1 | TRBJ2-1 | TRBV6-5 | TGTGCCAGCAGTTCGGACAGGAGCTCCTACAATGAGCAGTTCTTC | CASSSDRSSYNEQFF
TRBD1 | TRBJ1-2 | TRBV4-1 | TGCGCCAGCAGCATACAGGGGGGTGGTGGCTACACCTTC | CASSIQGGGGYTF
- | TRBJ1-1 | TRBV11-2 | TGTGCCAGCAGCTTAGACGGGGACACTGAAGCTTTCTTT | CASSLDGDTEAFF
- | TRBJ2-7 | TRBV6-1 | TGTGCCAGCAGTGCCACTCAGGGGTTCATTGGCTACGAGCAGTACTTC | CASSATQGFIGYEQYF
TRBD2 | TRBJ2-7 | TRBV6-1 | TGTGCCAGCAGTGTTGACACCGGCGGGAGTGAGCAGTACTTC | CASSVDTGGSEQYF
- | TRBJ2-7 | TRBV6-1 | TGTGCCAGCAGTGCCCGAGGGTGGTCCGGGGACGAGCAGTACTTC | CASSARGWSGDEQYF
TRBD1 | TRBJ2-2 | TRBV19 | TGTGCCAGCGGACAGGGGGCAGTCAGGGAGCTGTTTTTT | CASGQGAVRELFF
- | TRBJ1-1 | TRBV7-8 | TGTGCCAGCAGCTTAGCCGTTACAGGAACTGAAGCTTTCTTT | CASSLAVTGTEAFF
TRBD1 | TRBJ1-2 | TRBV19 | TGTGCCAGTAGCGCCGGACAGGGGACGGGGGGCTACACCTTC | CASSAGQGTGGYTF
TRBD1 | TRBJ2-2 | TRBV4-2 | TGTGCCAGCAGGATCGGGACAGTCGACACCGGGGAGCTGTTTTTT | CASRIGTVDTGELFF